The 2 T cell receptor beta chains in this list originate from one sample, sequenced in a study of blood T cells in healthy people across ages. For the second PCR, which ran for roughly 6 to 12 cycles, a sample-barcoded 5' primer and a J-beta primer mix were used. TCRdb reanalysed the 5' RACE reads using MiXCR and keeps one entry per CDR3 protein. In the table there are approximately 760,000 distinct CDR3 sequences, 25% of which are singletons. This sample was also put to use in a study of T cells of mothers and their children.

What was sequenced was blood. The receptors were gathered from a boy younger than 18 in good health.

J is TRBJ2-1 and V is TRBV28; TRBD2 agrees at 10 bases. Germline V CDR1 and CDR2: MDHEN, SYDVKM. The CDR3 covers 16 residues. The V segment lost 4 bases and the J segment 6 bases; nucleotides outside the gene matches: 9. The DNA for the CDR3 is TGTGCCAGCAGTTCCCTAGCGGGAGTATTCACCAATGAGCAGTTCTTC. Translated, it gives CASSSLAGVFTNEQFF.

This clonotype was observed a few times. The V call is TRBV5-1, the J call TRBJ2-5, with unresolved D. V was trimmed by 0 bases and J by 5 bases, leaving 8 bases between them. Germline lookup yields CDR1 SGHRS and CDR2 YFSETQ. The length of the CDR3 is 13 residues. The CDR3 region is CASSLDWQETQYF. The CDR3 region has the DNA TGCGCCAGCAGCTTGGATTGGCAGGAGACCCAGTACTTC.